This T cell receptor (beta chain) originates from a study of human thymus T cells. Blood DNA came from all available leukocytes, not a fixed cell number. Data came from immunoSEQ multiplex PCR; TCRdb stores just in-frame clones and leaves some out. Among just over 45,000 clones listed, roughly 94% were seen once. Looked up from germline, CDR1 is SGHNT and CDR2 is YYREEE (reference sequence). CDR3 size: 14 residues. Trimming stripped 2 bases from V and 5 bases from J, with 13 bases between. This sequence joins TRBV5-4 and TRBJ1-1; tentatively, D is TRBD1 (5 bases). This clonotype was sampled from a girl less than two years old with a congenital heart defect but otherwise immunologically healthy. Sequenced material: blood. In nucleotides, the CDR3 is TGTGCCAGCAGCTTCGACCAGGGTTCGACTGAAGCTTTCTTT. Amino acids: CASSFDQGSTEAFF.